This T cell receptor beta chain came from a study of T cells in localized non-small cell lung cancer. Study conclusions and caveats: Greater blood T cell density accompanied longer overall survival. Measurement of T cell clonality placed uninvolved adjacent lung highest, above the level in tumor. Sequencing covered just one tumor region, so heterogeneity cannot be ruled out.

Here immunoSEQ multiplex PCR was the method, and the copy in TCRdb shows in-frame clones only, minus some. The data contain some 66,000 clones, 70% to 90% of them singletons. Of note for this clone: The antigen is not known.

The V segment lost 5 bases and the J segment 2 bases; nucleotides outside the gene matches: 5. This CDR3 is 15 amino acids long. CDR1 and CDR2 from the germline V gene are MNHEY and SVGAGI. Source: peripheral blood, taken before any cancer treatment. The receptor was isolated from a female donor older than 55 with stage I lung adenocarcinoma. V and J are TRBV6-5 and TRBJ1-2; 10 nucleotides line up with TRBD1. The CDR3 DNA reads TGTGCCAGCAGTCCGGGACAGGGGTTGAACTATGGCTACACCTTC. Protein: CASSPGQGLNYGYTF.